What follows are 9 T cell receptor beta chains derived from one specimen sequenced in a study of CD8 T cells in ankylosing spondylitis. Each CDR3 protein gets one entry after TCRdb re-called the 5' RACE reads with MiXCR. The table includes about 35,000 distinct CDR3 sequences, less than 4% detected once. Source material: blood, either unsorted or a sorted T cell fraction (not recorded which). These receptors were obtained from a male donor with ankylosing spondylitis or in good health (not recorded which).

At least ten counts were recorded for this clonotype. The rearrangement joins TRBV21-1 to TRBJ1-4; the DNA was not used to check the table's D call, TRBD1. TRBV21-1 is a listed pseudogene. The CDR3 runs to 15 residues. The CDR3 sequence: CASSPRDRALLKLFF. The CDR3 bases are TGTGCCAGCAGCCCCCGGGACAGGGCATTATTAAAACTGTTTTTT.

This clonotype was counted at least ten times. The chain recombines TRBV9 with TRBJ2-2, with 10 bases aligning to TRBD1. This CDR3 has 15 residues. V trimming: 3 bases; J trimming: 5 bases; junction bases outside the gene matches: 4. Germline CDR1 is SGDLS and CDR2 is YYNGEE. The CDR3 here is CASSGDRGRTGELFF. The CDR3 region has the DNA TGTGCCAGCAGCGGAGACAGGGGGCGGACCGGGGAGCTGTTTTTT.

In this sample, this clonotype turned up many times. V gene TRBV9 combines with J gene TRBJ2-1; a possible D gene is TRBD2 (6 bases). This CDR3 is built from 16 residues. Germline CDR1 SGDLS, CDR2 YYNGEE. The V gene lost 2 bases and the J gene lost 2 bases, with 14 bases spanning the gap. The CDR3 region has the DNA TGTGCCAGCAGCGTCACTAGCCAAGTCCCCTACAATGAGCAGTTCTTC. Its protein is CASSVTSQVPYNEQFF.

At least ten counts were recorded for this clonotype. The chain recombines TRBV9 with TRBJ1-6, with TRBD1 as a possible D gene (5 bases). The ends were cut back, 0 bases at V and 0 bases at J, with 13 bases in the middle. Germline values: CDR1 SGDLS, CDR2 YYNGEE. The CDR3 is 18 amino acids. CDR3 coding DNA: TGTGCCAGCAGCGTAGATGGGGGGACCGGCTCCTATAATTCACCCCTCCACTTT. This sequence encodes CASSVDGGTGSYNSPLHF.

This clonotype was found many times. CDR3 sequence reads: CASSVEHTRDTQYF. The CDR3 DNA reads as TGTGCCAGCAGCGTAGAGCACACGAGGGATACGCAGTATTTT. The rearrangement links TRBV9 to TRBJ2-3; D is unclear. Deletions cut 0 bases from V and 6 bases from J, with 11 bases between. The CDR3 covers 14 residues. The germline V gene encodes CDR1 SGDLS and CDR2 YYNGEE.

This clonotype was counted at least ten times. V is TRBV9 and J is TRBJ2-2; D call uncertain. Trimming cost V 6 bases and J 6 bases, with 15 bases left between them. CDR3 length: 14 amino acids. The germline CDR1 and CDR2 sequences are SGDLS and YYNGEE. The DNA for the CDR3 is TGTGCCAGCACCCCGGGTTCCCTCCCCGGGGAGCTGTTTTTT. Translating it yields CASTPGSLPGELFF.

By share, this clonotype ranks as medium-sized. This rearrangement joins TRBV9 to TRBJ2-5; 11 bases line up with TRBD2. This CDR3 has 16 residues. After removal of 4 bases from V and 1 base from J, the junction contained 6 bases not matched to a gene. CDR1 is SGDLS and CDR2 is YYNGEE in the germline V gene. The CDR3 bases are TGTGCCAGCAGCCCCCGACTAGCGGGGCCCCAAGAGACCCAGTACTTC. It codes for CASSPRLAGPQETQYF.

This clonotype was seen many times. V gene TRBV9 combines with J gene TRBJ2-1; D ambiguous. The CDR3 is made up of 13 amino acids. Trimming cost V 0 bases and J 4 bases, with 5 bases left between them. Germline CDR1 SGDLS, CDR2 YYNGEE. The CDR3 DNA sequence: TGTGCCAGCAGCGTAGGGGTTTACAATGAGCAGTTCTTC. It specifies CASSVGVYNEQFF.

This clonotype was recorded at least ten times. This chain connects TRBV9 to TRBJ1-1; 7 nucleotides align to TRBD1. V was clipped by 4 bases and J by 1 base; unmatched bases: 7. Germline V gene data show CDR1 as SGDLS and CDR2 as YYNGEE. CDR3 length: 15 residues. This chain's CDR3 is CASSHGGTANTEAFF. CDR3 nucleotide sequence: TGTGCCAGCAGCCACGGAGGGACAGCGAACACTGAAGCTTTCTTT. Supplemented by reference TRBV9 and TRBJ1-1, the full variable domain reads DSGVTQTPKHLITATGQRVTLRCSPRSGDLSVYWYQQSLDQGLQFLIQYYNGEERAKGNILERFSAQQFPDLHSELNLSSLELGDSALYFCASSHGGTANTEAFFGQGTRLTVV.